This T cell receptor beta chain was sequenced in a study of shared clonotypes between healthy human individuals. Concerning this clone itself: Its antigen remains unknown.

The authors loaded about 200 ng DNA, 28,000 or so T cell genomes, into sorted-subset replicate PCRs. Repertoires were generated with immunoSEQ multiplex PCR, while TCRdb's copy carries only in-frame clones and drops some. The table lists approximately 840,000 clones, roughly 96% of them singletons. Positive CCR7 selection of CD45RO-negative cells yielded the naive CD8 cells, and terminally differentiated effector memory CD45RA+ cells were excluded. Germline values: CDR1 SNHLY, CDR2 FYNNEI. V gave up 6 bases and J gave up 4 bases, with 15 bases separating them. This CDR3 spans 15 amino acids. Study observations and caveats: Sampling covered nothing but blood. Tissue TCR repertoires likely differ from those found in blood. For sorted subsets, rarefaction showed incomplete sequencing despite large depth.

The TCR originated in a man aged 30-40 years in good health. The sequenced sample was naive CD8+ T cells sorted from blood. The chain is built from TRBV2 and TRBJ2-2, with D possibly TRBD1 on 6 matching bases. CDR3 sequence reads: CASSHLAGATGELFF. CDR3 nucleotides: TGTGCCAGCAGCCACTTGGCAGGGGCCACCGGGGAGCTGTTTTTT.